This TCR beta chain was identified in a study of technical replicates of blood from several donors. Germline CDR1 and CDR2: SGDLS and YYNGEE. The J segment lost 3 bases and the V segment lost 2 bases, leaving 9 bases of the junction unmatched. CDR3 length: 16 amino acids. The data were produced by immunoSEQ multiplex PCR, yet TCRdb's version contains in-frame clones alone and is incomplete. The repertoire consists of tens of thousands of clones, with approximately 96% occurring once and the leading ten covering about 0.37%. What was sequenced was T cells isolated from PBMCs. The genes are TRBV9 and TRBJ1-1, with 8 bases lining up with TRBD1. The receptor was isolated from a human donor in good health. The CDR3 bases are TGTGCCAGCAGCGTCGCGGGGACAGGAGGGCACACTGAAGCTTTCTTT. It codes for CASSVAGTGGHTEAFF.